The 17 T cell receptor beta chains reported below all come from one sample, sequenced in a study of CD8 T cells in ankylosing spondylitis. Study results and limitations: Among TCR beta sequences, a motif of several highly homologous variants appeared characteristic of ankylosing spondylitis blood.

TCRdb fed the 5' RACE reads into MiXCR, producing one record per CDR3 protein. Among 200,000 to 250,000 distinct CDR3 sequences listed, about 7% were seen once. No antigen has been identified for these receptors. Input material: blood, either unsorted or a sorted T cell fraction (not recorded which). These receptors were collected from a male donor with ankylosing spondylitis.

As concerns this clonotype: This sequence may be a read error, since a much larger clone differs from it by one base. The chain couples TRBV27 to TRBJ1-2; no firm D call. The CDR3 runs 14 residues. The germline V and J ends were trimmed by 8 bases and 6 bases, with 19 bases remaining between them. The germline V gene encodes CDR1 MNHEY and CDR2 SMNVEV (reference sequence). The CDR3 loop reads CASGPAGTRDGYTF. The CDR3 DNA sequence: TGTGCCAGCGGCCCCGCGGGCACCCGTGATGGCTACACCTTC.

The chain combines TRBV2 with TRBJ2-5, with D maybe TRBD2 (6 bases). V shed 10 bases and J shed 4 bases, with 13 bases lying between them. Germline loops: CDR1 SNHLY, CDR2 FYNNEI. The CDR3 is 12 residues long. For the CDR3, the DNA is TGTGCCACCCAAACCGGGAGAGAGACCCAGTACTTC. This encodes CATQTGRETQYF. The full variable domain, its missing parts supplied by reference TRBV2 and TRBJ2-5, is EPEVTQTPSHQVTQMGQEVILRCVPISNHLYFYWYRQILGQKVEFLVSFYNNEISEKSEIFDDQFSVERPDGSNFTLKIRSTKLEDSAMYFCATQTGRETQYFGPGTRLLVL.

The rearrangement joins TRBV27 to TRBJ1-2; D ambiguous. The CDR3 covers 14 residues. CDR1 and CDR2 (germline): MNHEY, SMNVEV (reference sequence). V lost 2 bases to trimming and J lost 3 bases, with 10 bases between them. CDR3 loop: CASSLLGPHYGYTF. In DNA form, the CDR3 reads TGTGCCAGCAGTTTACTAGGCCCCCACTATGGCTACACCTTC.

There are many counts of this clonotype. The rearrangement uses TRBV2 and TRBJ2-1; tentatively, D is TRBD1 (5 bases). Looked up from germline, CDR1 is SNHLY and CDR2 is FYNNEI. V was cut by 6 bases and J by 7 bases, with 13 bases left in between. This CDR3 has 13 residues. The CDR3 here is CASRSAGRNEQFF. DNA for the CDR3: TGTGCCAGCAGGTCCGCAGGGCGGAATGAGCAGTTCTTC. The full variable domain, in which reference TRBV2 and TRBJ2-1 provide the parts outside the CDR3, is EPEVTQTPSHQVTQMGQEVILRCVPISNHLYFYWYRQILGQKVEFLVSFYNNEISEKSEIFDDQFSVERPDGSNFTLKIRSTKLEDSAMYFCASRSAGRNEQFFGPGTRLTVL.

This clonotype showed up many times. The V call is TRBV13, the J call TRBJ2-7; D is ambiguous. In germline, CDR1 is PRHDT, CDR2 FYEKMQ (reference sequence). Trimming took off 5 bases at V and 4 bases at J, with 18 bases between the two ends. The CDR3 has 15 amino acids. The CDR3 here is CASSAGRSDGYEQYF. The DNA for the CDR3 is TGTGCCAGCAGCGCCGGACGGAGTGACGGGTACGAGCAGTACTTC.

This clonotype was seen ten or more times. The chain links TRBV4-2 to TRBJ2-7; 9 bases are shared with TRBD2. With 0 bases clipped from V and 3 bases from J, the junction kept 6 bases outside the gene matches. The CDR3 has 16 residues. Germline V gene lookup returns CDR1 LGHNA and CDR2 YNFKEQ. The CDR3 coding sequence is TGTGCCAGCAGCCAAGAGTCTCGGACTAGCGTCTACGAGCAGTACTTC. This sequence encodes CASSQESRTSVYEQYF.

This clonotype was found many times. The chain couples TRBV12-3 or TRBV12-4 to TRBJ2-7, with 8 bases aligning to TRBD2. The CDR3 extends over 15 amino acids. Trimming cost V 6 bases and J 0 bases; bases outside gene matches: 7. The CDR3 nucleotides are TGTGCCAGCAGCGAGGGACTAGGCAGCTCCTACGAGCAGTACTTC. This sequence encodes CASSEGLGSSYEQYF.

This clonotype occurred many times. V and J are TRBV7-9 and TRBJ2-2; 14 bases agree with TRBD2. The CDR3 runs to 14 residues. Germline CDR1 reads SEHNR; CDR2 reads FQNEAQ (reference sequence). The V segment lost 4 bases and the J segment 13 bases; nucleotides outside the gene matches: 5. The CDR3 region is CASSSGTSGGWLFF. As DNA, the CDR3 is TGTGCCAGCAGCTCTGGGACTAGCGGGGGATGGCTGTTTTTT.

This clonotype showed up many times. DNA for the CDR3: TGCAGTGCTACGGGACGTAGGAGTACTGAAGCTTTCTTT. Translated: CSATGRRSTEAFF. This sequence joins TRBV20-1 and TRBJ1-1; a weak D match, TRBD1 (5 bases). The CDR3 is made up of 13 amino acids. Trimming stripped 4 bases from V and 5 bases from J, with 14 bases between. Germline values: CDR1 DFQATT, CDR2 SNEGSKA (reference sequence).

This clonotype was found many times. This CDR3 reads CASSFGRTPNTGELFF. The CDR3 bases are TGTGCCAGCAGTTTCGGGCGGACTCCGAACACCGGGGAGCTGTTTTTT. The chain recombines TRBV12-3 or TRBV12-4 with TRBJ2-2; D is possibly TRBD2 (5 bases). V was cut by 3 bases and J by 0 bases, with 11 bases left in between. The CDR3 spans 16 residues.

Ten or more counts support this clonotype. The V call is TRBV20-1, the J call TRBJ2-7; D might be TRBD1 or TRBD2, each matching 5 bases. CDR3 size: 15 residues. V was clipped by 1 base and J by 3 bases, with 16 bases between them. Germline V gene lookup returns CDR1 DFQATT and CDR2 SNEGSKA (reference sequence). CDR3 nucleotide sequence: TGCAGTGCTAGAGGAGGGACCGATAAATACTACGAGCAGTACTTC. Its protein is CSARGGTDKYYEQYF.

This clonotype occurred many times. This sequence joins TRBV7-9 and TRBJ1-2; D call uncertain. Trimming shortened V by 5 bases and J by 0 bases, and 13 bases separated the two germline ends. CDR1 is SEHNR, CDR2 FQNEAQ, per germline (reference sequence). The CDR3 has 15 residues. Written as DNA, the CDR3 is TGTGCCAGCAGCCCCTATCCGGGAGCTAACTATGGCTACACCTTC. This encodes CASSPYPGANYGYTF. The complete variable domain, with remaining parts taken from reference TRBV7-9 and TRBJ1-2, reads DTGVSQNPRHKITKRGQNVTFRCDPISEHNRLYWYRQTLGQGPEFLTYFQNEAQLEKSRLLSDRFSAERPKGSFSTLEIQRTEQGDSAMYLCASSPYPGANYGYTFGSGTRLTVV.

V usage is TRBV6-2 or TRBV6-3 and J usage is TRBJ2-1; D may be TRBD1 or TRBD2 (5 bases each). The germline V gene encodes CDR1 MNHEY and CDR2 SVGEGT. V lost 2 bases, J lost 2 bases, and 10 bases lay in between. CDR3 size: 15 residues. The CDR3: CASSYRGVTYNEQFF. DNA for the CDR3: TGTGCCAGCAGTTACAGGGGAGTCACCTACAATGAGCAGTTCTTC.

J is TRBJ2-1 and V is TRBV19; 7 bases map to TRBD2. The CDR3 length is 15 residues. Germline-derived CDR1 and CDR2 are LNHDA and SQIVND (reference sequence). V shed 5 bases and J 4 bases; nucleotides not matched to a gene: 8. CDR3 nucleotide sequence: TGTGCCAGTAGTGTCGGACTAGTTCGATACAATGAGCAGTTCTTC. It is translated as CASSVGLVRYNEQFF. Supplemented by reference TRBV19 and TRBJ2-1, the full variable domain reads DGGITQSPKYLFRKEGQNVTLSCEQNLNHDAMYWYRQDPGQGLRLIYYSQIVNDFQKGDIAEGYSVSREKKESFPLTVTSAQKNPTAFYLCASSVGLVRYNEQFFGPGTRLTVL.

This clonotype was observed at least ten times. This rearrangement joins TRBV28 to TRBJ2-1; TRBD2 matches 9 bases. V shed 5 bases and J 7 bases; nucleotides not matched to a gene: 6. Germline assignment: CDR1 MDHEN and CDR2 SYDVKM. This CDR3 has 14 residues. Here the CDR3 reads CASSRAGGRNEQFF. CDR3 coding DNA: TGTGCCAGCAGTAGGGCGGGAGGGAGGAATGAGCAGTTCTTC.

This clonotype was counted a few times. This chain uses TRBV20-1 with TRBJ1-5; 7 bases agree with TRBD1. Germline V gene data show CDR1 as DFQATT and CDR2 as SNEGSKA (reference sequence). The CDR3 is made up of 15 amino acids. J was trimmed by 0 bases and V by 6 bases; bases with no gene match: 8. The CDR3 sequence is CSARDSPGSNQPQHF. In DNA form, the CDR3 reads TGCAGTGCGAGGGACAGTCCGGGTAGCAATCAGCCCCAGCATTTT.

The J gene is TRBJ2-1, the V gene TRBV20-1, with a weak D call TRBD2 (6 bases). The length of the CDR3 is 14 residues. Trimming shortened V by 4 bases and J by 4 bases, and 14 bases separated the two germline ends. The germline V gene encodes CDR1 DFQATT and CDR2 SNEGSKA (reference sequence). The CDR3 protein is CSAITTRTYNEQFF. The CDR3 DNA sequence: TGCAGTGCTATTACGACTAGGACTTACAATGAGCAGTTCTTC.